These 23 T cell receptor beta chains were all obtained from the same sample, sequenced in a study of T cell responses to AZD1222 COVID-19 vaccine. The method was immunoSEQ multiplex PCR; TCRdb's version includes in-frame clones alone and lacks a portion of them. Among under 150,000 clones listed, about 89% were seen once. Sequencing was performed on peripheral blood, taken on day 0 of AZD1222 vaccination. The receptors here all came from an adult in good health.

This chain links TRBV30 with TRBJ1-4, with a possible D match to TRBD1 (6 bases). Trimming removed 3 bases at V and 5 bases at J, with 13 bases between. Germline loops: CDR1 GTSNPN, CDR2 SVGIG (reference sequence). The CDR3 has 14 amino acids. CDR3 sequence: CAWSVQGLNEKLFF. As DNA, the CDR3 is TGTGCCTGGAGCGTGCAGGGGCTAAATGAAAAACTGTTTTTT.

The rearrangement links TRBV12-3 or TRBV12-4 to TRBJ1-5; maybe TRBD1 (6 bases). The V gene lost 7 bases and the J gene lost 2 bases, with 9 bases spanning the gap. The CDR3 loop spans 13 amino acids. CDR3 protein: CASNRVGNQPQHF. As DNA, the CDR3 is TGTGCCAGCAACAGGGTTGGCAATCAGCCCCAGCATTTT.

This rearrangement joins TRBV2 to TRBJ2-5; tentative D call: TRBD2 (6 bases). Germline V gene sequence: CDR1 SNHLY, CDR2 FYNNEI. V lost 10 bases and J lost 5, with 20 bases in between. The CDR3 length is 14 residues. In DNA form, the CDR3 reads TGTGCCACCTCAGATGGAGGGATCGGGGAGACCCAGTACTTC. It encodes CATSDGGIGETQYF.

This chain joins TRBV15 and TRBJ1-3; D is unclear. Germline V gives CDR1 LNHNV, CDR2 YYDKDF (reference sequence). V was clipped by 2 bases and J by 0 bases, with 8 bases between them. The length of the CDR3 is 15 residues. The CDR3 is CATSRKDGSGNTIYF. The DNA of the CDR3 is TGTGCCACCAGCAGAAAGGACGGCTCTGGAAACACCATATATTTT.

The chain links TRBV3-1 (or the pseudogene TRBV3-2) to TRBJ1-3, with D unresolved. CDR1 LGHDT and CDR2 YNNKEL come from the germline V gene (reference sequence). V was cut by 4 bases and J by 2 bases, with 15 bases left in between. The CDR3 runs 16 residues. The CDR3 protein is CASSLSRNSPGNTIYF. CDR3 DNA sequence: TGTGCCAGCAGCCTCTCCAGGAACTCCCCTGGAAACACCATATATTTT.

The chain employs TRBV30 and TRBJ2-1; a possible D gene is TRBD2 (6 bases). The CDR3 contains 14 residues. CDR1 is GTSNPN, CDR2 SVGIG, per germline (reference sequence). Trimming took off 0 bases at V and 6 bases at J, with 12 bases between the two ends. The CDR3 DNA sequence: TGTGCCTGGAGTGTTAATGTCGGGAGCAATGAGCAGTTCTTC. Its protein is CAWSVNVGSNEQFF.

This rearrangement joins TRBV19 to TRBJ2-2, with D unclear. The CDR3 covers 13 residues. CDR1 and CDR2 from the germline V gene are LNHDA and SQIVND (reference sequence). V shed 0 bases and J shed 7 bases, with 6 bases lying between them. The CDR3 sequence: CASSIEAGGELFF. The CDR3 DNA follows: TGTGCCAGTAGTATAGAAGCTGGCGGGGAGCTGTTTTTT.

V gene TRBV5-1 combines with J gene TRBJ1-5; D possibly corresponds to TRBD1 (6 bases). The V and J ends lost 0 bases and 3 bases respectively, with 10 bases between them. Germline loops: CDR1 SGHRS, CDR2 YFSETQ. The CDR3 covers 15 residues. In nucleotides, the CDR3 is TGCGCCAGCAGCTTGGAGGGGGGCTACAATCAGCCCCAGCATTTT. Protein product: CASSLEGGYNQPQHF.

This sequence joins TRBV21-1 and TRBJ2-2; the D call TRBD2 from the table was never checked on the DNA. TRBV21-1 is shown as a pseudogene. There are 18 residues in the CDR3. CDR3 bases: TGTGCCAGCAGCAAAGTGCCTCGGCTTAGCGGGAACACCGGGGAGCTGTTTTTT. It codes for CASSKVPRLSGNTGELFF.

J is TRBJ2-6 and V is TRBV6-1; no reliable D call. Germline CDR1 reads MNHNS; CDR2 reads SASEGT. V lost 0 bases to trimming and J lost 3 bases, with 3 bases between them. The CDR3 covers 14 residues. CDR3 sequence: CASSEAGGANVLTF. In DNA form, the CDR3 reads TGTGCCAGCAGTGAAGCAGGTGGGGCCAACGTCCTGACTTTC.

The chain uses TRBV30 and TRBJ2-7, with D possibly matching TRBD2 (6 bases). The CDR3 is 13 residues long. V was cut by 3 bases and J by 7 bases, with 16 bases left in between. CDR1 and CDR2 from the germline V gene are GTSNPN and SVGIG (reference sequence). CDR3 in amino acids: CAWRGDSPGEQYF. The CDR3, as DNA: TGTGCCTGGAGAGGGGACTCACCGGGAGAGCAGTACTTC.

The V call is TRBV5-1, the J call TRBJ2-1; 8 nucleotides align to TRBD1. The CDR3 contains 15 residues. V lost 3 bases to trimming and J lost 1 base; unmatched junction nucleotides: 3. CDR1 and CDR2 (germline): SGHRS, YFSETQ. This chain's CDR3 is CASSSGQVSYNEQFF. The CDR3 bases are TGCGCCAGCAGCTCGGGACAGGTTTCCTACAATGAGCAGTTCTTC.

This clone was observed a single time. CDR3 protein: CATSRVDRGTEAFF. The CDR3 nucleotides read TGTGCCACCAGCAGGGTGGACAGGGGTACTGAAGCTTTCTTT. V is TRBV15 and J is TRBJ1-1; the match to TRBD1 covers 9 bases. The CDR3 runs to 14 residues. Germline loops: CDR1 LNHNV, CDR2 YYDKDF (reference sequence). After removal of 3 bases from V and 5 bases from J, the junction contained 4 bases not matched to a gene. Using reference TRBV15 and TRBJ1-1 for the parts outside the CDR3, the full variable domain is DAMVIQNPRYQVTQFGKPVTLSCSQTLNHNVMYWYQQKSSQAPKLLFHYYDKDFNNEADTPDNFQSRRPNTSFCFLDIRSPGLGDTAMYLCATSRVDRGTEAFFGQGTRLTVV.

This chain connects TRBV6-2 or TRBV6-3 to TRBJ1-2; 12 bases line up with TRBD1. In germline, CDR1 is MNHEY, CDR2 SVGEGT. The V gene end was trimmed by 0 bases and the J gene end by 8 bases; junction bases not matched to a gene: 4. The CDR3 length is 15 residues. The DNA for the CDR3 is TGTGCCAGCAGTTACTCGGGACAGGGGGCGGACGGCTACACCTTC. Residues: CASSYSGQGADGYTF.

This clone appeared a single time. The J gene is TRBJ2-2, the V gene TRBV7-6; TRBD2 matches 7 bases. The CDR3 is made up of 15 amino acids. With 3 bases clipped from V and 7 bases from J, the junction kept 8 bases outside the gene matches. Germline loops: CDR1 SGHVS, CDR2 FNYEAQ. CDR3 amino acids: CASSFLSGEGGELFF. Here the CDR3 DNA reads TGTGCCAGCAGCTTTCTCAGCGGGGAAGGCGGGGAGCTGTTTTTT. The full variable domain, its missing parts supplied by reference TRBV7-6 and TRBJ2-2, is GAGVSQSPRYKVTKRGQDVALRCDPISGHVSLYWYRQALGQGPEFLTYFNYEAQQDKSGLPNDRFSAERPEGSISTLTIQRTEQRDSAMYRCASSFLSGEGGELFFGEGSRLTVL.

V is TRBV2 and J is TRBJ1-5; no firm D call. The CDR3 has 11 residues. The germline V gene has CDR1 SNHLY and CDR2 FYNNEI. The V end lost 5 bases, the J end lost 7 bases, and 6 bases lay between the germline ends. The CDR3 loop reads CASSSGQPQHF. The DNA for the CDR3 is TGTGCCAGCAGTTCGGGCCAGCCCCAGCATTTT.

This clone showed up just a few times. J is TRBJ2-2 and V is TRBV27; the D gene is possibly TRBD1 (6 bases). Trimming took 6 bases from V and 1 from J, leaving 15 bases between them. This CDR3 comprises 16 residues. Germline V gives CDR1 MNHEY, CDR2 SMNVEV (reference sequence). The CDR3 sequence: CASSTPLQGNTGELFF. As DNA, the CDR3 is TGTGCCAGCAGCACCCCGTTACAGGGGAACACCGGGGAGCTGTTTTTT.

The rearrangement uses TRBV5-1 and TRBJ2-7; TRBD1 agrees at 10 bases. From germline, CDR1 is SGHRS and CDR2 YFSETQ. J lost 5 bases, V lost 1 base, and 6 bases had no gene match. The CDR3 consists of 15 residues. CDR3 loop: CASSLRGQGRHEQYF. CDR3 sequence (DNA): TGCGCCAGCAGCTTGCGGGGACAGGGGAGGCACGAGCAGTACTTC.

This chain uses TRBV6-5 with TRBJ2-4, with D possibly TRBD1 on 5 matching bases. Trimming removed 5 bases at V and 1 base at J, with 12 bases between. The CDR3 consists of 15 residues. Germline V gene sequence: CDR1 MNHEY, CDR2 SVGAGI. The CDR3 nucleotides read TGTGCCAGCAGTCGTGGGGCATGGGCCAAAAACATTCAGTACTTC. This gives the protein CASSRGAWAKNIQYF.

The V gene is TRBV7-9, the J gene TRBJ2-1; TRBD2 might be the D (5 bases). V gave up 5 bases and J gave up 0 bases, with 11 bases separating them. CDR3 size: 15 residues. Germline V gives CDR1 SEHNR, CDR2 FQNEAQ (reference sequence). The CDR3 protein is CASSEDSASYNEQFF. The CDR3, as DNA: TGTGCCAGCAGCGAGGATAGCGCCTCCTACAATGAGCAGTTCTTC.

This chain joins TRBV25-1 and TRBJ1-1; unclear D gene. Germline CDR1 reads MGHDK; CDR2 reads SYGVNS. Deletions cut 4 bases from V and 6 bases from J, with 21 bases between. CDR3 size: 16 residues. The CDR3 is CASSGTYRRTPSEAFF. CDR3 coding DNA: TGTGCCAGCAGTGGAACTTATCGGCGGACCCCTTCTGAAGCTTTCTTT.

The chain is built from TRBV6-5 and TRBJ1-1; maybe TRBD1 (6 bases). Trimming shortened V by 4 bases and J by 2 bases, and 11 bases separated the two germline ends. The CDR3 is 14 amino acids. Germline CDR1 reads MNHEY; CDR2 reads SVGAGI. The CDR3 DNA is TGTGCCAGCAGTTGGACAGAGGGAAACACTGAAGCTTTCTTT. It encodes CASSWTEGNTEAFF.

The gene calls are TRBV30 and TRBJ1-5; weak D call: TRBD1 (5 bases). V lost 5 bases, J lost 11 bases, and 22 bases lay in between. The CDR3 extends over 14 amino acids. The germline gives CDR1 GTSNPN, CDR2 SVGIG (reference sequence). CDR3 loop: CAWGLSGGNSAQHF. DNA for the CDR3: TGTGCCTGGGGCCTTAGTGGGGGAAACTCAGCCCAGCATTTT.